Listed below are T cell receptor beta chains from one sample, sequenced in a study of TIL therapy for anti-PD-1-resistant metastatic lung cancer. Assay used: immunoSEQ multiplex PCR; TCRdb lists only in-frame clones, some missing. The sample lists 45,000 to 60,000 clones, around three quarters occurring once. Sequenced material: blood, taken at baseline. These receptors originate from a woman between 25 and 80 years old with non-small cell lung cancer. Each CDR3 is given with its conserved first and last residue. Fields, in order: clone size, D gene, J gene, V gene, CDR3 protein, CDR3 DNA. A D gene is named only where the DNA matches it firmly. Clone size is not always given. Where it is, it says once, few, many or a class for expanded clones.

>.|.|TRBJ2-7|TRBV11-2
CASSLRRQYEQYF
TGTGCCAGCAGCTTAAGGCGACAGTACGAGCAGTACTTC
>.|TRBD2|TRBJ2-3|TRBV13
CASSQAGGTSVRNTDTQYF
TGTGCCAGCAGCCAAGCCGGAGGGACTAGCGTACGCAATACAGATACGCAGTATTTT
>.|TRBD2|TRBJ2-3|TRBV18
CASSGRPLAGATDTQYF
TGTGCCAGCTCAGGACGACCTCTAGCGGGGGCCACAGATACGCAGTATTTT
>.|.|TRBJ2-5|TRBV11-1
CASSAVGPRAMGTQYF
TGTGCCAGCAGCGCCGTGGGACCTCGGGCTATGGGGACCCAGTACTTC
>.|.|TRBJ1-1|TRBV5-1
CASSDRDKGGNTEAFF
TGCGCCAGCAGCGACCGGGACAAAGGGGGGAACACTGAAGCTTTCTTT
>.|TRBD1|TRBJ2-5|TRBV5-1
CASSLFETGSETQYF
TGCGCCAGCAGCTTGTTTGAGACAGGGAGCGAGACCCAGTACTTC
>.|.|TRBJ1-1|TRBV30
CAWAQGTEAFF
TGTGCCTGGGCGCAGGGAACTGAAGCTTTCTTT
>.|.|TRBJ2-7|TRBV6-1
CASGGGQSSYEQYF
TGTGCCAGTGGAGGGGGACAGAGCTCCTACGAGCAGTACTTC
>.|.|TRBJ2-5|TRBV10-2
CASSRWGPETQYF
TGCGCCAGCAGTAGATGGGGTCCAGAGACCCAGTACTTC
>few|.|TRBJ2-2|TRBV7-2
CASSLFSGANTGELFF
TGTGCCAGCAGCTTATTCTCGGGGGCGAACACCGGGGAGCTGTTTTTT
>.|TRBD2|TRBJ2-1|TRBV2
CASTELAGGKSSYNEQFF
TGTGCCAGCACGGAACTAGCGGGAGGAAAGAGCTCCTACAATGAGCAGTTCTTC
>.|.|TRBJ1-1|TRBV6-5
CASSYGRTEAFF
TGTGCCAGCAGTTACGGGCGGACTGAAGCTTTCTTT
>few|.|TRBJ1-1|TRBV6-1
CASSEYGGVAEAFF
TGTGCCAGCAGTGAATACGGAGGGGTCGCTGAAGCTTTCTTT
>.|.|TRBJ2-3|TRBV7-6
CASSLKGPDTQYF
TGTGCCAGCAGCTTGAAGGGGCCAGATACGCAGTATTTT
>.|.|TRBJ2-1|TRBV19
CASSMVGGAYNEQFF
TGTGCCAGTAGTATGGTCGGCGGGGCCTACAATGAGCAGTTCTTC
>.|TRBD1|TRBJ1-4|TRBV30
CAWMTGPNEKLFF
TGTGCCTGGATGACAGGGCCGAATGAAAAACTGTTTTTT
>.|.|TRBJ2-4|TRBV19
CASSFSGDMSDGNIQYF
TGTGCCAGTAGTTTTTCAGGGGATATGAGTGACGGGAACATTCAGTACTTC
>.|.|TRBJ2-5|TRBV11-2
CASSLLGEETQYF
TGTGCCAGCAGCTTATTGGGGGAAGAGACCCAGTACTTC
>.|.|TRBJ2-7|TRBV13
CASSRGRPLGEQYF
TGTGCCAGCAGCCGAGGACGGCCCCTGGGGGAGCAGTACTTC
>few|.|TRBJ2-7|TRBV10-1
CASSESKDTYEQYF
TGCGCCAGCAGTGAGTCGAAGGACACCTACGAGCAGTACTTC
>few|.|TRBJ1-4|TRBV4-1
CASSQDTYEKLFF
TGCGCCAGCAGCCAAGATACCTATGAAAAACTGTTTTTT
>.|.|TRBJ1-5|TRBV19
CASSIVGADQPQHF
TGTGCCAGTAGTATAGTGGGGGCTGATCAGCCCCAGCATTTT
>.|.|TRBJ1-2|TRBV6-5
CASSYVGAYGYTF
TGTGCCAGCAGTTATGTAGGCGCCTATGGCTACACCTTC
>.|.|TRBJ1-3|TRBV28
CASRVGGSVAGNTIYF
TGTGCCAGCAGGGTTGGTGGGAGTGTTGCGGGAAACACCATATATTTT
>.|.|TRBJ1-5|TRBV5-1
CASKQDSAYNQPQHF
TGCGCCAGCAAACAGGACAGCGCATACAATCAGCCCCAGCATTTT
>once|TRBD1|TRBJ1-5|TRBV25-1
CASPFGTAFSNQPQHF
TGTGCCAGCCCTTTTGGGACAGCATTTAGCAATCAGCCCCAGCATTTT
>.|.|TRBJ1-1|TRBV9
CASSVRGDTEAFF
TGTGCCAGCAGCGTAAGAGGCGACACTGAAGCTTTCTTT
>.|.|TRBJ1-1|TRBV5-1
CASSLAGHMNTEAFF
TGCGCCAGCAGCTTGGCCGGACATATGAACACTGAAGCTTTCTTT
>.|TRBD1|TRBJ1-1|TRBV9
CASSETQGAVAFF
TGTGCCAGCAGCGAAACCCAGGGGGCTGTGGCTTTCTTT
>.|.|TRBJ2-3|TRBV5-4
CASSLERGSTDTQYF
TGTGCCAGCAGCTTGGAAAGGGGTAGCACAGATACGCAGTATTTT
>few|.|TRBJ1-5|TRBV9
CASSVDPDQPQHF
TGTGCCAGCAGCGTAGACCCTGATCAGCCCCAGCATTTT
>.|.|TRBJ2-1|TRBV9
CASSGASRNEQFF
TGTGCCAGCAGTGGTGCTTCGCGGAATGAGCAGTTCTTC
>.|.|TRBJ1-5|TRBV13
CASSFGPSQPQHF
TGTGCCAGCAGCTTTGGACCAAGCCAGCCCCAGCATTTT
>.|TRBD2|TRBJ2-1|TRBV7-7
CASSLYAGGSSYNEQFF
TGTGCCAGCAGCTTATATGCGGGGGGGAGCTCCTACAATGAGCAGTTCTTC
>.|TRBD1|TRBJ2-2|TRBV7-9
CASSLRQGSGELFF
TGTGCCAGCAGCCTAAGACAGGGTAGCGGGGAGCTGTTTTTT
>.|.|TRBJ2-6|TRBV5-6
CASSYGNPGANVLTF
TGTGCCAGCAGCTACGGGAACCCTGGGGCCAACGTCCTGACTTTC
>once|TRBD2|TRBJ2-7|TRBV28
CASSLSGTYSYEQYF
TGTGCCAGCAGCCTTAGCGGGACCTACTCCTACGAGCAGTACTTC
>few|.|TRBJ1-1|TRBV2
CASRPDVNTEAFF
TGTGCCAGCAGACCTGATGTGAACACTGAAGCTTTCTTT
>.|.|TRBJ1-1|TRBV13
CASSSRSGMEDTEAFF
TGTGCCAGCAGCTCCCGCTCAGGGATGGAGGACACTGAAGCTTTCTTT
>once|.|TRBJ1-2|TRBV15
CATSGQENYGYTF
TGTGCCACCAGCGGACAAGAGAACTATGGCTACACCTTC
>.|.|TRBJ1-2|TRBV5-8
CASSLYVRAGGYTF
TGTGCCAGCAGCTTATATGTCAGGGCAGGGGGCTACACCTTC
>.|TRBD1|TRBJ1-2|TRBV13
CASSLGQGQYYGYTF
TGTGCCAGCAGCTTAGGCCAGGGACAGTACTATGGCTACACCTTC
>.|TRBD2|TRBJ2-3|TRBV5-4
CASMLSGTSARRTQYF
TGTGCCAGCATGTTATCCGGGACTAGCGCCCGTCGTACGCAGTATTTT